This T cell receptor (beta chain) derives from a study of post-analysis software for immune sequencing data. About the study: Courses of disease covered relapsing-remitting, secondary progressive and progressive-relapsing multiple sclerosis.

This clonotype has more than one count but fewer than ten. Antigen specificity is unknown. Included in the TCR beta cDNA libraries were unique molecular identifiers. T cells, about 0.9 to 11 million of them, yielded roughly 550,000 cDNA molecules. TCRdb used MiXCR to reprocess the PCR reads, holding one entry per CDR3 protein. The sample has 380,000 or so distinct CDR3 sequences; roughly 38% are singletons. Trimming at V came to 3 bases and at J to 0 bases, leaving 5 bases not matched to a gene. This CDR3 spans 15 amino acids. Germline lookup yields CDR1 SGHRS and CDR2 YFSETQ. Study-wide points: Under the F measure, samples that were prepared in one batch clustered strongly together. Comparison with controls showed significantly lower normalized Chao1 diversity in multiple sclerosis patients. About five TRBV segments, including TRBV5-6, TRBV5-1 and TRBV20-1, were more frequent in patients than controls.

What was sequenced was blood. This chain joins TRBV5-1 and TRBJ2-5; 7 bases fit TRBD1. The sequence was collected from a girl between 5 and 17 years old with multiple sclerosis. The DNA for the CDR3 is TGCGCCAGCAGCTCGTGGGGGACAGACCAAGAGACCCAGTACTTC. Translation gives CASSSWGTDQETQYF.